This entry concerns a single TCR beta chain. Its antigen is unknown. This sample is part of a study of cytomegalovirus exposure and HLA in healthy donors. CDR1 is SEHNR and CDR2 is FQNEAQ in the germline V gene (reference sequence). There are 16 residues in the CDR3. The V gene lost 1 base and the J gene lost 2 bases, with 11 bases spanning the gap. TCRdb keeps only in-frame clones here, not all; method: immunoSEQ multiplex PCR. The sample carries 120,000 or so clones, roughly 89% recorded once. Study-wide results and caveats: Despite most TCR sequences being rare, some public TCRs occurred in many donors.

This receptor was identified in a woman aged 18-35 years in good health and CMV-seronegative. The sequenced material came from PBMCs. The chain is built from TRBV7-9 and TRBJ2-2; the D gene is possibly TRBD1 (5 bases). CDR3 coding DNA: TGTGCCAGCAGCTTAGTCCGGACAAGTAACACCGGGGAGCTGTTTTTT. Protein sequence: CASSLVRTSNTGELFF.